The 23 T cell receptor beta chains below come from one sample, sequenced in a study of beta chain features in type 1 diabetes. Study-wide points: A moderate, significant TCRB CDR3 shortening appeared in type 1 diabetes across four CD4+ subsets.

What these receptors recognize is not known. Every isolated RNA sample was fully reverse transcribed, so sequencing captured expressed TCRB transcripts. The method was immunoSEQ multiplex PCR; TCRdb's version includes in-frame clones alone and lacks a portion of them. The sample lists roughly 220,000 clones, 16% occurring once. Sequenced sample: naive CD4+ T cells from blood. The origin of the receptors is a man younger than 40 with type 1 diabetes.

The rearrangement joins TRBV19 to TRBJ2-1, with no clear D. V lost 8 bases to trimming and J lost 2 bases, with 16 bases between them. Germline CDR1 and CDR2: LNHDA and SQIVND (reference sequence). The CDR3 has 15 amino acids. CDR3 nucleotides: TGTGCCAGTGAGCCCACAGCGTTCACCTACAATGAGCAGTTCTTC. It is translated as CASEPTAFTYNEQFF.

The chain joins TRBV15 to TRBJ2-1; 11 bases line up with TRBD2. Germline assignment: CDR1 LNHNV and CDR2 YYDKDF (reference sequence). This CDR3 spans 16 amino acids. The V and J ends lost 2 bases and 4 bases, in that order; junction bases with no gene match: 4. The CDR3 reads CATSRSGTSGYNEQFF. The CDR3 nucleotides read TGTGCCACCAGCAGATCCGGGACTAGCGGTTACAATGAGCAGTTCTTC. The whole variable domain, filled in from reference TRBV15 and TRBJ2-1, reads DAMVIQNPRYQVTQFGKPVTLSCSQTLNHNVMYWYQQKSSQAPKLLFHYYDKDFNNEADTPDNFQSRRPNTSFCFLDIRSPGLGDTAMYLCATSRSGTSGYNEQFFGPGTRLTVL.

The genes are TRBV5-1 and TRBJ2-1; TRBD2 aligns across 11 bases. Losses at the gene ends were 3 bases for V and 4 bases for J; bases not matched to a gene: 3. CDR3 length equals 15 residues. Germline values: CDR1 SGHRS, CDR2 YFSETQ. The CDR3 spells CASSSTSGKYNEQFF. CDR3 in DNA: TGCGCCAGCAGCTCGACTAGCGGGAAATACAATGAGCAGTTCTTC. Drawing the rest from reference TRBV5-1 and TRBJ2-1, the complete variable domain is KAGVTQTPRYLIKTRGQQVTLSCSPISGHRSVSWYQQTPGQGLQFLFEYFSETQRNKGNFPGRFSGRQFSNSRSEMNVSTLELGDSALYLCASSSTSGKYNEQFFGPGTRLTVL.

The V call is TRBV2, the J call TRBJ2-3; D gene uncertain. V lost 3 bases and J lost 0, with 16 bases in between. Germline V gene sequence: CDR1 SNHLY, CDR2 FYNNEI. CDR3 length: 17 residues. In nucleotides, the CDR3 is TGTGCCAGCAGTGACTCCTTCGGCGGAACTAGCACAGATACGCAGTATTTT. This sequence encodes CASSDSFGGTSTDTQYF.

This clone was seen more than once but under ten times. This chain links TRBV2 with TRBJ2-5; D remains ambiguous. CDR1 SNHLY and CDR2 FYNNEI come from the germline V gene. The CDR3 totals 12 residues. V lost 6 bases to trimming and J lost 2 bases, with 7 bases between them. CDR3 nucleotide sequence: TGTGCCAGCAGGGGATATCAAGAGACCCAGTACTTC. This codes for CASRGYQETQYF.

The chain joins TRBV7-2 to TRBJ2-4; the match to TRBD1 covers 8 bases. V gave up 11 bases and J gave up 1 base; unmatched junction bases: 7. Germline V gene sequence: CDR1 SGHTA, CDR2 FQGNSA. The CDR3 spans 14 residues. The CDR3 DNA is TGTGCCGGAGGGCAGGGGGCTGCCAAAAACATTCAGTACTTC. Translating it yields CAGGQGAAKNIQYF.

In nucleotides, the CDR3 is TGTGCCTGGACCCCCGGACTAGCGGGCAGAACCTACGAGCAGTACTTC. Protein: CAWTPGLAGRTYEQYF. The chain uses TRBV30 and TRBJ2-7, with 11 positions matching TRBD2. The CDR3 runs 16 residues. The germline V gene has CDR1 GTSNPN and CDR2 SVGIG (reference sequence). The junction had 10 bases not matched to a gene; V was cut back by 4 bases and J by 2 bases.

J is TRBJ2-5 and V is TRBV19; no definite D call. The CDR3 loop spans 12 amino acids. Trimming stripped 5 bases from V and 5 bases from J, with 9 bases between. Germline loops: CDR1 LNHDA, CDR2 SQIVND (reference sequence). The CDR3 DNA follows: TGTGCCAGTAGTCCCGGCAGGGAGACCCAGTACTTC. This translates into CASSPGRETQYF.

The chain employs TRBV29-1 and TRBJ1-4, with D unclear. The CDR3 contains 14 residues. Looked up from germline, CDR1 is SQVTM and CDR2 is ANQGSEA. V lost 5 bases and J lost 0, with 10 bases in between. In nucleotides, the CDR3 is TGCAGCGTTTTCGAGGGTGCAACTAATGAAAAACTGTTTTTT. The encoded protein is CSVFEGATNEKLFF.

The chain is built from TRBV4-2 and TRBJ2-3; D possibly corresponds to TRBD2 (5 bases). Germline V gene lookup returns CDR1 LGHNA and CDR2 YNFKEQ. The V end was cut by 1 base, the J end by 6 bases, with 20 bases between. The CDR3 has 17 amino acids. CDR3 protein: CASSQVTKLGSADTQYF. CDR3 DNA: TGTGCCAGCAGCCAAGTGACTAAACTAGGTAGTGCGGATACGCAGTATTTT.

The rearrangement uses TRBV30 and TRBJ2-7, with D possibly TRBD1 on 6 matching bases. CDR1 is GTSNPN, CDR2 SVGIG, per germline (reference sequence). The CDR3 has 15 amino acids. The V and J ends lost 1 base and 3 bases respectively, with 16 bases between them. In DNA form, the CDR3 reads TGTGCCTGGAGTGCTACCGGGACACATTACTACGAGCAGTACTTC. Its protein is CAWSATGTHYYEQYF.

This chain uses TRBV28 with TRBJ2-1; TRBD1 agrees at 9 bases. The germline V gene encodes CDR1 MDHEN and CDR2 SYDVKM. Trimming took 4 bases from V and 7 from J; bases not matched to a gene: 5. The CDR3 runs to 14 residues. The CDR3 DNA sequence: TGTGCCAGCAGTTCACAGGGGGCGCTGAATGAGCAGTTCTTC. Residues: CASSSQGALNEQFF.

This clone turned up a few times. V and J are TRBV30 and TRBJ1-5; 8 bases align to TRBD1. The CDR3 has 15 residues. V gave up 6 bases and J gave up 2 bases; unmatched junction bases: 9. CDR1 is GTSNPN and CDR2 is SVGIG in the germline V gene (reference sequence). The CDR3 is CACGAGGNGNQPQHF. The CDR3 coding sequence is TGTGCCTGCGGGGCAGGGGGCAACGGCAATCAGCCCCAGCATTTT. The full variable domain, rest sourced from reference TRBV30 and TRBJ1-5, is SQTIHQWPATLVQPVGSPLSLECTVEGTSNPNLYWYRQAAGRGLQLLFYSVGIGQISSEVPQNLSASRPQDRQFILSSKKLLLSDSGFYLCACGAGGNGNQPQHFGDGTRLSIL.

As to this clone: Other DNA sequences in the sample encode the same CDR3. The chain combines TRBV9 with TRBJ1-1; D call uncertain. The germline gives CDR1 SGDLS, CDR2 YYNGEE. V was clipped by 0 bases and J by 2 bases, with 5 bases between them. The CDR3 runs 13 residues. Here the CDR3 reads CASSVGANTEAFF. CDR3 DNA sequence: TGTGCCAGCAGCGTAGGGGCTAACACTGAAGCTTTCTTT.

This rearrangement joins TRBV29-1 to TRBJ2-7, with D possibly being TRBD1 (5 bases). Germline CDR1 SQVTM, CDR2 ANQGSEA. V lost 4 bases, J lost 2 bases, and 12 bases lay in between. The CDR3 runs to 13 residues. Here the CDR3 DNA reads TGCAGCGTTGTACGACAGTTTACCTACGAGCAGTACTTC. This codes for CSVVRQFTYEQYF.

The chain joins TRBV6-1 to TRBJ2-4; D gene ambiguous. CDR3 length: 11 residues. Trimming took off 5 bases at V and 6 bases at J, with 5 bases between the two ends. Germline loops: CDR1 MNHNS, CDR2 SASEGT. The CDR3 loop reads CASSSTNIQYF. The CDR3 DNA reads as TGTGCCAGCAGTTCTACAAACATTCAGTACTTC.

V and J are TRBV5-4 and TRBJ2-5; no clear D. Per germline, CDR1 SGHNT and CDR2 YYREEE (reference sequence). The V gene lost 5 bases and the J gene lost 2 bases, with 7 bases spanning the gap. CDR3 length: 12 residues. CDR3 amino acids: CASRGPQETQYF. For the CDR3, the DNA is TGTGCCAGCAGGGGCCCACAAGAGACCCAGTACTTC.

The rearrangement joins TRBV6-5 to TRBJ2-3; 8 bases map to TRBD1. The V and J ends lost 5 bases and 2 bases, in that order; junction bases with no gene match: 6. The CDR3 contains 15 residues. The germline gives CDR1 MNHEY, CDR2 SVGAGI. The DNA of the CDR3 is TGTGCCAGCAGTCGCTCCCAGGGGGCCACAGATACGCAGTATTTT. Protein product: CASSRSQGATDTQYF.

This clone was counted only a few times. The chain employs TRBV1 and TRBJ2-1; TRBD2 reflects the table's D call only, with no check against the DNA. TRBV1 is an annotated pseudogene. The CDR3 spans 15 residues. The CDR3 DNA reads as TGCACCAGCAGCCGACTCACGGAGCTTTACAATGAGCAGTTCTTC. It codes for CTSSRLTELYNEQFF.

This clone was picked up a small number of times. The chain recombines TRBV29-1 with TRBJ1-1; no clear D gene. The CDR3 has 12 residues. Per the germline V gene, CDR1 is SQVTM and CDR2 is ANQGSEA. The V end lost 7 bases, the J end lost 0 bases, and 9 bases lay between the germline ends. The CDR3 loop reads CSASGMNTEAFF. CDR3 nucleotide sequence: TGCAGCGCCTCGGGTATGAACACTGAAGCTTTCTTT. Using reference TRBV29-1 and TRBJ1-1 for the parts outside the CDR3, the full variable domain is SAVISQKPSRDICQRGTSLTIQCQVDSQVTMMFWYRQQPGQSLTLIATANQGSEATYESGFVIDKFPISRPNLTFSTLTVSNMSPEDSSIYLCSASGMNTEAFFGQGTRLTVV.

The chain joins TRBV6-4 to TRBJ1-2; D is unclear. Trimming took 3 bases from V and 0 from J, leaving 8 bases between them. Germline lookup yields CDR1 MRHNA and CDR2 SNTAGT. The CDR3 loop spans 14 amino acids. CDR3 residues: CASSEQRSNYGYTF. The CDR3 DNA sequence: TGTGCCAGCAGTGAACAGAGATCTAACTATGGCTACACCTTC.

The chain carries TRBV6-6 and TRBJ2-7, with D uncertain. CDR1 and CDR2 (germline): MNHNY, SVGAGI (reference sequence). With 2 bases removed from V and 3 bases from J, the gap between germline ends came to 8 bases. This CDR3 contains 13 residues. The CDR3 spells CASSYSGDYEQYF. DNA of the CDR3: TGTGCCAGCAGTTACAGTGGGGACTACGAGCAGTACTTC.

This clone was seen a handful of times. The chain recombines TRBV7-2 with TRBJ2-2; D ambiguous. Germline V gene sequence: CDR1 SGHTA, CDR2 FQGNSA. V was trimmed by 2 bases and J by 0 bases, leaving 7 bases between them. The CDR3 runs to 15 residues. CDR3 residues: CASSLRAANTGELFF. Here the CDR3 DNA reads TGTGCCAGCAGCTTACGGGCAGCGAACACCGGGGAGCTGTTTTTT. The full variable domain, completed using reference TRBV7-2 and TRBJ2-2, is GAGVSQSPSNKVTEKGKDVELRCDPISGHTALYWYRQSLGQGLEFLIYFQGNSAPDKSGLPSDRFSAERTGGSVSTLTIQRTQQEDSAVYLCASSLRAANTGELFFGEGSRLTVL.